Below, one T cell receptor (beta chain) is given with its context. PCR employed 60 Vbeta and 13 Jbeta primers. TCRdb's table, derived via immunoSEQ multiplex PCR, lists solely in-frame clones and lacks some. The sample records 90,000 to 140,000 clones, roughly an eighth being singletons. The data are from a study of cytomegalovirus exposure and HLA in healthy donors. V dropped 5 bases and J dropped 5; count of bases not matched to a gene: 11. Germline CDR1 SGHTA, CDR2 FQGNSA. The CDR3 runs 16 residues. This chain links TRBV7-2 with TRBJ2-7, with 11 bases matching TRBD2. Input material: PBMCs. The sequence was obtained from a middle-aged man in good health and CMV-seropositive. The CDR3, as DNA: TGTGCCAGCAGCCTAAACCTACTAGCGGGAGCTGACGAGCAGTACTTC. Translated, it gives CASSLNLLAGADEQYF.